The clone carrying this T cell receptor beta chain was detected a few times. An end of the junction does not agree with germline; a read error may underlie this. This CDR3 has 18 residues. Unique molecular identifiers were incorporated during preparation of the TCRbeta library. Using its own MiXCR run on the PCR reads, TCRdb lists one record per CDR3 protein. The top ten hold approximately 4.1% of the sample, which has over 550,000 distinct CDR3 sequences, about 10% seen once. This record comes from a study of T-cell reconstitution after alpha-beta-depleted transplantation in children. The specimen was PBMCs from the stem cell graft donor, collected from the stem cell graft. This clonotype originated in a human donor who donated a stem cell graft to a child with acute myeloid leukemia. This chain connects TRBV12-3 or TRBV12-4 to TRBJ2-3, with D perhaps given as TRBD1 or TRBD2 (6 bases each). CDR3 loop: CASCLWTALAESTDTQYF. The CDR3, as DNA: TGTGCCAGCTGTTTATGGACAGCTTTAGCGGAAAGCACAGATACGCAGTATTTT.